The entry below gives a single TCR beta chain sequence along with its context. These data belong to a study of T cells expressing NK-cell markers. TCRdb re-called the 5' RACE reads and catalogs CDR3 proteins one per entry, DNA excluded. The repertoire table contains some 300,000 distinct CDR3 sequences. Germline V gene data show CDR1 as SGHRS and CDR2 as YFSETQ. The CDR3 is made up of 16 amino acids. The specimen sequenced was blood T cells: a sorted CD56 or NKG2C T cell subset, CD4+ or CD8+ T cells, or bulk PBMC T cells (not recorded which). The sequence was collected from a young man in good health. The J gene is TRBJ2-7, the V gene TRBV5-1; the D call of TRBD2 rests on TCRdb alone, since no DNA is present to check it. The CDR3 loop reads CASSLTLAGGSYEQYF.